These 3 T cell receptor beta chains share one sample of origin, sequenced in a study of T cells after yellow fever vaccination. TCRdb re-called the 5' RACE reads with MiXCR, one entry per CDR3 protein. The data contain about 580,000 distinct CDR3 sequences, less than 20% of them seen just once; the ten biggest clones take up 15% to 20%. Sequencing was performed on PBMCs, taken about 5 days after the first yellow fever vaccination. The receptors shown here come from a young man who received the YFV17D yellow fever vaccine.

This clonotype showed up just a few times. The J gene is TRBJ2-3, the V gene TRBV27; 8 nucleotides match TRBD2. Trimming cost V 1 base and J 6 bases; bases outside gene matches: 9. The CDR3 has 16 residues. CDR1 MNHEY and CDR2 SMNVEV come from the germline V gene (reference sequence). The CDR3 DNA follows: TGTGCCAGCAGTTTATACGAAGCGGGGGCCGGGGATACGCAGTATTTT. This gives the protein CASSLYEAGAGDTQYF.

The CDR3 DNA follows: TGTGCCAGCGGAAGGGGACTAGCGGGGATTTGGGGCACAGATACGCAGTATTTT. It codes for CASGRGLAGIWGTDTQYF. The chain joins TRBV27 to TRBJ2-3; TRBD2 aligns across 13 bases. CDR3 length: 18 amino acids. Germline V lookup: CDR1 MNHEY, CDR2 SMNVEV (reference sequence). The J segment lost 1 base and the V segment lost 8 bases, leaving 12 bases of the junction unmatched.

CDR3 protein: CASSGSGAGTEAFF. CDR3 sequence (DNA): TGTGCCAGCAGCGGCTCAGGGGCGGGAACTGAAGCTTTCTTT. V and J are TRBV9 and TRBJ1-1; D is perhaps TRBD1 (6 bases). From germline, CDR1 is SGDLS and CDR2 YYNGEE. V lost 3 bases to trimming and J lost 5 bases, with 14 bases between them. The CDR3 is made up of 14 amino acids.